The rows below give T cell receptor beta chains drawn from one sample of a study of early T cells in non-severe SARS-CoV-2 infection. TCRdb reprocessed the 5' RACE reads via MiXCR and lists one record per CDR3 protein. The table has about 31,000 distinct CDR3 sequences, roughly 5.7% seen once. Material: whole blood. The receptors shown here come from an adult who was a healthcare worker with PCR-confirmed SARS-CoV-2 infection or an uninfected control (not recorded which). Both conserved end residues are part of each CDR3. The order of the fields is V gene, CDR3 protein.

v_call: TRBV7-2; cdr3_aa: CASRQVGRGETQYF
v_call: TRBV9; cdr3_aa: CASSPGTDNEKLFF
v_call: TRBV5-4; cdr3_aa: CASSSGGLGVGNQPQHF
v_call: TRBV5-4; cdr3_aa: CASSLVGGAGELFF
v_call: TRBV20-1; cdr3_aa: CSATGLAPYEQYF
v_call: TRBV29-1; cdr3_aa: CSVGDHHTGELFF
v_call: TRBV6-5; cdr3_aa: CATSRSASGGSSYEQYF
v_call: TRBV30; cdr3_aa: CAWGQGSEQYF
v_call: TRBV7-2; cdr3_aa: CASSSSKSQTQYF
v_call: TRBV29-1; cdr3_aa: CSVEVVGDEQFF
v_call: TRBV7-6; cdr3_aa: CASSQGATNTGELFF
v_call: TRBV2; cdr3_aa: CASSVGRAREQYF